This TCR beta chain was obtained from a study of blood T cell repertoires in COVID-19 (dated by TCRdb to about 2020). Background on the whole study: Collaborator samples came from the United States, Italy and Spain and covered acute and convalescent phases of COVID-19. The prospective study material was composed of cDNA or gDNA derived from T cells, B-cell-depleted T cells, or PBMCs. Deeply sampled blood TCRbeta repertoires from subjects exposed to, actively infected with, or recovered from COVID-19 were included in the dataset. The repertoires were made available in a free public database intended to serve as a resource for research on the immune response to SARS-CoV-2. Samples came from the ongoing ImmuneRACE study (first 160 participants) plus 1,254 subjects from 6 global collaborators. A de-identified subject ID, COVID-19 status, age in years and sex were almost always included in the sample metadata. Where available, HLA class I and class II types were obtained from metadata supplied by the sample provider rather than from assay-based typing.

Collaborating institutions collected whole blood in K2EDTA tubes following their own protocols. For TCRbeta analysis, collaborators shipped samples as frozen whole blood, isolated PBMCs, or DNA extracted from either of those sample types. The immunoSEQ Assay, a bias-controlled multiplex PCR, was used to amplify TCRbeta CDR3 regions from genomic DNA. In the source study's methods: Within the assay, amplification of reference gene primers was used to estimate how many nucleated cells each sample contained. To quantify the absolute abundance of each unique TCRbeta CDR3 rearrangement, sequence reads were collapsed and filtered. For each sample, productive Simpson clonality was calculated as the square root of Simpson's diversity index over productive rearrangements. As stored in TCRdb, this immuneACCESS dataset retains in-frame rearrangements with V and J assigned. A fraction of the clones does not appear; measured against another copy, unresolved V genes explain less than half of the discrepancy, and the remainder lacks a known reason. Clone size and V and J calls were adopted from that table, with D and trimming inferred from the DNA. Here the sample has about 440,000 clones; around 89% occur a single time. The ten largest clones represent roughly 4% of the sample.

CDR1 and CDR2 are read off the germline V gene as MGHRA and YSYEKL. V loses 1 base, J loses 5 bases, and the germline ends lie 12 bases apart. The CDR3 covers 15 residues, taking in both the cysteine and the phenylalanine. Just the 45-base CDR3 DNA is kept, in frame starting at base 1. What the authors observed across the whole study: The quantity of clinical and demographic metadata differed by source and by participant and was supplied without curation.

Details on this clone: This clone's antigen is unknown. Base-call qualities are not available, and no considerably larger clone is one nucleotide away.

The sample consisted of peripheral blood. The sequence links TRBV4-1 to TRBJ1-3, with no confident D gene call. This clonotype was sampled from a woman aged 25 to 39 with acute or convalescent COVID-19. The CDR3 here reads CASSQASGLRNTIYF. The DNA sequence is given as TGCGCCAGCAGCCAAGCGTCAGGACTGAGAAACACCATATATTTT.